Each of the 9 T cell receptor beta chains below was sequenced from the same sample in a study of T-cell reconstitution after alpha-beta-depleted transplantation in children. Preparation of the TCRbeta library was carried out with unique molecular identifiers. TCRdb recomputed calls from the PCR reads with MiXCR, one row per CDR3 protein. Of approximately 490,000 distinct CDR3 sequences listed, around 13% are singletons. The input for sequencing was PBMCs from the stem cell graft donor, taken from the stem cell graft. The receptors here all came from a human donor who donated a stem cell graft to a child with combined immunodeficiency.

The chain combines TRBV20-1 with TRBJ1-1; D uncertain. Germline loops: CDR1 DFQATT, CDR2 SNEGSKA (reference sequence). The CDR3 has 11 residues. Trimming stripped 5 bases from V and 4 bases from J, with 8 bases between. CDR3 sequence: CSARSPTEAFF. The CDR3 DNA sequence: TGCAGTGCTCGCTCCCCCACTGAAGCTTTCTTT.

The J gene is TRBJ2-1, the V gene TRBV24-1; 11 bases map to TRBD2. Germline assignment: CDR1 KGHDR and CDR2 SFDVKD. The CDR3 extends over 15 amino acids. Unmatched junction bases numbered 8, after V lost 9 bases and J lost 5 bases. The CDR3: CATGPGLAANNEQFF. For the CDR3, the DNA is TGTGCCACCGGCCCGGGACTAGCGGCTAACAATGAGCAGTTCTTC.

This clonotype was seen ten or more times. The chain has TRBV7-2 and TRBJ2-3; D is undetermined. CDR1 and CDR2 (germline): SGHTA, FQGNSA. The CDR3 sequence is 12 residues long. V was clipped by 5 bases and J by 5 bases, with 8 bases between them. This CDR3 reads CASSPGVDTQYF. CDR3 nucleotides: TGTGCCAGCAGCCCTGGGGTAGATACGCAGTATTTT. The complete variable domain, with remaining parts taken from reference TRBV7-2 and TRBJ2-3, reads GAGVSQSPSNKVTEKGKDVELRCDPISGHTALYWYRQSLGQGLEFLIYFQGNSAPDKSGLPSDRFSAERTGGSVSTLTIQRTQQEDSAVYLCASSPGVDTQYFGPGTRLTVL.

This clonotype was observed a handful of times. The J gene is TRBJ2-7, the V gene TRBV12-3 or TRBV12-4, with D unclear. Trimming cost V 6 bases and J 0 bases, with 15 bases left between them. This CDR3 spans 15 amino acids. DNA for the CDR3: TGTGCCAGCAGCCCCCGAGACTGGTTCTCCTACGAGCAGTACTTC. Translating it yields CASSPRDWFSYEQYF.

V is TRBV30 and J is TRBJ2-3; D gene ambiguous. This CDR3 has 14 residues. CDR1 is GTSNPN, CDR2 SVGIG, per germline (reference sequence). Deletions cut 4 bases from V and 8 bases from J, with 19 bases between. CDR3: CAWIPSKGRGTQYF. In DNA, the CDR3 is TGTGCCTGGATCCCTAGTAAGGGTCGCGGTACGCAGTATTTT.

There are a few counts of this clonotype. V and J are TRBV29-1 and TRBJ2-1, with 10 bases that match TRBD2. The CDR3 totals 16 residues. V shed 4 bases, J shed 4 bases, and the junction held 10 bases outside the gene matches. In germline, CDR1 is SQVTM, CDR2 ANQGSEA. CDR3 loop: CSVALRLAGTYNEQFF. Written as DNA, the CDR3 is TGCAGCGTTGCCCTAAGACTAGCGGGCACATACAATGAGCAGTTCTTC.

The chain joins TRBV5-6 to TRBJ2-1; D might be TRBD2 (5 bases). Germline V gives CDR1 SGHDT, CDR2 YYEEEE. The CDR3 consists of 15 residues. Trimming left V 4 bases short and J 3 bases short, with 14 bases between. The CDR3 sequence: CASSPGSGIYNEQFF. The CDR3 nucleotides are TGTGCCAGCAGCCCGGGGAGCGGAATCTACAATGAGCAGTTCTTC.

This clonotype has ten or more counts. The chain combines TRBV12-3 or TRBV12-4 with TRBJ1-1, with D possibly matching TRBD1 (5 bases). Deletions cut 3 bases from V and 7 bases from J, with 9 bases between. This CDR3 has 12 amino acids. CDR3 nucleotides: TGTGCCAGCAGTTTTACAGGCTTTGAAGCTTTCTTT. Its translation is CASSFTGFEAFF.

The chain has TRBV28 and TRBJ2-7; possible D gene TRBD1, 6 bases. CDR1 is MDHEN, CDR2 SYDVKM, per germline. V was cut by 3 bases and J by 2 bases, with 17 bases left in between. The CDR3 is made up of 16 amino acids. This CDR3 reads CASSFNPVQGAYEQYF. DNA for the CDR3: TGTGCCAGCAGTTTTAACCCGGTACAGGGTGCCTACGAGCAGTACTTC.